The present TCR beta chain was sequenced within a study of T cell clonality in common variable immunodeficiency. As to this clone: Its specificity is unknown. The read halts 3 residues ahead of the CDR3 end, with the missing end drawn from the germline J gene.

General study findings and limits: CVID subjects showed higher TCRbeta clonality than healthy controls. CVID subjects shared fewer TCRbeta clones than healthy controls did.

The germline V gene has CDR1 LNHDA and CDR2 SQIVND (reference sequence). Trimming took 5 bases from V and 6 from J, leaving 16 bases between them. This CDR3 region has 14 residues. Repertoires were generated with immunoSEQ multiplex PCR, while TCRdb's copy carries only in-frame clones and drops some. The sample was found to contain 45,000 to 70,000 clones, and every one recurs. Most patients and controls had Caucasian heritage. This sequence was found in a person between 18 and 70 years old in good health. The source material was peripheral blood mononuclear cells. The V and J genes are TRBV19 and TRBJ1-2; TRBD1 might be the D (5 bases). The sequenced CDR3 bases are TGTGCCAGTAGTTACTACCAGGGCATTGATGGC. It is translated as CASSYYQGIDG. The CDR3 in full is CASSYYQGIDGYTF.